Below are 14 T cell receptor beta chains sequenced from a single sample in a study of T cells in Graves' hyperthyroidism and ophthalmopathy. The investigators amplified TCR beta CDR3 regions from RNA transcripts. The TCR CDR3 first-round RT-PCR relied on the HTBI primer set. MiXCR, applied by TCRdb to the multiplex PCR reads, yields one record per CDR3 protein. There are a few hundred thousand distinct CDR3 sequences in the sample; 14% to 15% occur only once, and 30% to 35% lies in the top ten. The specimen sequenced was blood. The source is a woman in her twenties or thirties with Graves' hyperthyroidism.

This clonotype was found many times. V is TRBV5-1 and J is TRBJ2-7, with no clear D. The CDR3 extends over 13 amino acids. Trimming left V 5 bases short and J 8 bases short, with 17 bases between. The V gene's germline CDR1 is SGHRS and CDR2 YFSETQ. The CDR3: CASRSDTVGKQYF. In DNA form, the CDR3 reads TGCGCCAGCAGGTCCGACACCGTAGGGAAGCAGTACTTC. Combining the CDR3 with reference TRBV5-1 and TRBJ2-7 gives the whole variable domain KAGVTQTPRYLIKTRGQQVTLSCSPISGHRSVSWYQQTPGQGLQFLFEYFSETQRNKGNFPGRFSGRQFSNSRSEMNVSTLELGDSALYLCASRSDTVGKQYFGPGTRLTVT.

This clonotype has ten or more counts. This chain joins TRBV3-1 and TRBJ1-1; no firm D call. This CDR3 has 15 amino acids. CDR1 LGHDT and CDR2 YNNKEL come from the germline V gene (reference sequence). The V end lost 3 bases, the J end lost 4 bases, and 15 bases lay between the germline ends. Here the CDR3 DNA reads TGTGCCAGCAGCCAGTTGTCCCTATTTAGCACTGAAGCTTTCTTT. It translates to CASSQLSLFSTEAFF.

The chain has TRBV12-3 or TRBV12-4 and TRBJ2-5; D possibly corresponds to TRBD1 (5 bases). V was shortened by 4 bases and J by 5 bases, with 17 bases between the two germline ends. This CDR3 spans 15 amino acids. As DNA, the CDR3 is TGTGCCAGCAGTTCCACGGACAATTTTTTCGAGACCCAGTACTTC. It translates to CASSSTDNFFETQYF.

As to this clonotype: Being one base from a much bigger clone, this may be a read error. This rearrangement joins TRBV5-1 to TRBJ1-1, with D hard to call. The length of the CDR3 is 15 residues. Germline V CDR1 and CDR2: SGHRS, YFSETQ. V was shortened by 4 bases and J by 6 bases, with 19 bases between the two germline ends. The CDR3 loop is CASSTEGLRMAEAFF. In DNA form, the CDR3 reads TGCGCCAGCAGCACGGAAGGCCTTAGAATGGCTGAAGCTTTCTTT.

This clonotype was seen only a few times. The gene calls are TRBV7-9 and TRBJ2-5; no clear D. V was pared by 4 bases and J by 1 base, with 19 bases between. The CDR3 has 17 amino acids. Germline CDR1 is SEHNR and CDR2 is FQNEAQ (reference sequence). The CDR3 is CASSSQRVERFQETQYF. The CDR3 region has the DNA TGTGCCAGCAGCTCACAACGAGTCGAGCGCTTCCAAGAGACCCAGTACTTC.

This clonotype was counted at least ten times. The chain links TRBV7-8 to TRBJ2-1, with D perhaps TRBD2 (6 bases). Germline V gives CDR1 SGHVS, CDR2 FQNEAQ. CDR3 length: 16 residues. Trimming cost V 5 bases and J 4 bases, with 18 bases left between them. CDR3 region: CASSPPWGEQYNEQFF. CDR3 coding DNA: TGTGCCAGCAGCCCCCCTTGGGGGGAGCAGTACAATGAGCAGTTCTTC.

This clonotype was seen only a few times. The CDR3 coding sequence is TGTGCCAGCAGTGAAAGGCGGGTGTACAATGAGCAGTTCTTC. Encoded protein: CASSERRVYNEQFF. The gene calls are TRBV2 and TRBJ2-1, with D tentatively TRBD2 (5 bases). The V end lost 2 bases, the J end lost 4 bases, and 9 bases lay between the germline ends. The CDR3 is 14 amino acids. The germline CDR1 and CDR2 sequences are SNHLY and FYNNEI. The complete variable domain, with remaining parts taken from reference TRBV2 and TRBJ2-1, reads EPEVTQTPSHQVTQMGQEVILRCVPISNHLYFYWYRQILGQKVEFLVSFYNNEISEKSEIFDDQFSVERPDGSNFTLKIRSTKLEDSAMYFCASSERRVYNEQFFGPGTRLTVL.

This clonotype occurred a few times. The chain couples TRBV29-1 to TRBJ1-5; a possible D gene is TRBD1 (5 bases). V was pared by 4 bases and J by 4 bases, with 14 bases between. From germline, CDR1 is SQVTM and CDR2 ANQGSEA. This CDR3 is built from 14 residues. CDR3 in amino acids: CSVVDFGQNQPQHF. Here the CDR3 DNA reads TGCAGCGTTGTTGATTTCGGACAAAATCAGCCCCAGCATTTT.

The rearrangement links TRBV20-1 to TRBJ2-3; D could derive from TRBD1 or TRBD2 (5 bases each). CDR3 length: 15 residues. V gave up 0 bases and J gave up 2 bases, with 12 bases separating them. Germline V gives CDR1 DFQATT, CDR2 SNEGSKA (reference sequence). The CDR3 here is CSARDPFGATDTQYF. Here the CDR3 DNA reads TGCAGTGCTAGAGATCCCTTCGGGGCCACAGATACGCAGTATTTT.

This clonotype was picked up many times. The chain carries TRBV6-2 or TRBV6-3 and TRBJ2-7; D gene uncertain. V was clipped by 3 bases and J by 0 bases, with 9 bases between them. The CDR3 sequence is 14 residues long. Germline loops: CDR1 MNHEY, CDR2 SVGEGT. CDR3 DNA: TGTGCCAGCAGTTATCGCGGTAGCTCCTACGAGCAGTACTTC. Encoded protein: CASSYRGSSYEQYF.

This clonotype was counted ten times or more. The gene calls are TRBV28 and TRBJ1-4; D uncertain. Between the trimmed V and J ends, which lost 5 bases and 10 bases, there was a span of 17 bases. The CDR3 is 14 residues long. Germline V gene lookup returns CDR1 MDHEN and CDR2 SYDVKM. This chain's CDR3 is CASSPWQYPGKLFF. The CDR3 DNA sequence: TGTGCCAGCAGTCCCTGGCAATATCCAGGAAAACTGTTTTTT.

CDR3 in DNA: TGCGCCAGCAGCCTTCCGAGCGGGCTCAGCTCCTACGAGCAGTACTTC. Translated: CASSLPSGLSSYEQYF. The chain is built from TRBV5-1 and TRBJ2-7; D is perhaps TRBD2 (6 bases). Germline assignment: CDR1 SGHRS and CDR2 YFSETQ. The CDR3 extends over 16 amino acids. V lost 4 bases, J lost 0 bases, and 17 bases lay in between.

This clonotype was observed a handful of times. The chain combines TRBV7-9 with TRBJ2-1; 7 positions agree with TRBD1. Germline V gives CDR1 SEHNR, CDR2 FQNEAQ (reference sequence). The CDR3 contains 13 residues. The J segment lost 13 bases and the V segment lost 5 bases, leaving 11 bases of the junction unmatched. Here the CDR3 DNA reads TGTGCCAGCAGCAACTTAGACGACAGGGTTCAGTTCTTC. This codes for CASSNLDDRVQFF.

The table lists this clonotype with a few counts. V is TRBV12-3 or TRBV12-4 and J is TRBJ1-6, with D possibly matching TRBD1 (6 bases). The CDR3 loop spans 14 amino acids. The V gene lost 3 bases and the J gene lost 9 bases, with 12 bases spanning the gap. This CDR3 is CASSFTGWGSPLHF. CDR3 sequence (DNA): TGTGCCAGCAGTTTCACAGGGTGGGGTTCACCCCTCCACTTT.